Here is one T cell receptor beta chain with its context. Antigen unknown. CD8 cells classed as naive were CD45RO-negative and positively selected for CCR7, excluding terminally differentiated effector memory CD45RA+ cells. Sorted subsets were amplified in replicate PCRs using about 200 ng DNA, tens of thousands of T cell genomes. Profiling relied on immunoSEQ multiplex PCR, and the TCRdb table lists in-frame clones only, not all of them. The sample consists of millions of clones, just under 95% of them appearing once. The entry originates in a study of shared clonotypes between healthy human individuals. Study in general: In total, the donors were two women and a few men aged 18 to 49.

Trimming stripped 5 bases from V and 12 bases from J, with 17 bases between. The germline V gene has CDR1 SGHDT and CDR2 YYEEEE. CDR3 length: 12 amino acids. Study-wide points: A few donors had 5% to 6.5% of their naive CD4 clonotypes in common. It was the few donors that limited the genetic and exposure-history diversity represented.

The chain joins TRBV5-6 to TRBJ1-1; unclear D gene. The specimen was naive CD8+ T cells sorted from blood. The clonotype comes from a man aged 18 to 30 in good health. The CDR3 here is CASSGPGVKSFF. CDR3 nucleotide sequence: TGTGCCAGCAGTGGGCCAGGTGTTAAGTCTTTCTTT.